A selection of T cell receptor beta chains follows, all from one sample in a study of Ad26.COV2.S vaccination and SARS-CoV-2 variants. Repertoires were generated with immunoSEQ multiplex PCR, while TCRdb's copy carries only in-frame clones and drops some. The sample has about 330,000 clones; roughly 88% are singletons. This specimen was peripheral blood, taken in a trial of Ad26.COV2.S vaccine versus placebo. The receptors were gathered from a person aged 18 to 59 who received the Ad26.COV2.S COVID-19 vaccine or a placebo. Both conserved end residues are part of each CDR3. A D gene is named only where the DNA matches it firmly. For some rows the clone size is stated as once, few or many, or as a class when expanded; others skip it.

>TRBJ2-7|TRBV15|16|.|.
TGTGCCACCAGCAGAGATCAAACAGGACAGACTTACGAGCAGTACTTC
CATSRDQTGQTYEQYF
>TRBJ2-1|TRBV5-4|16|TRBD2|.
TGTGCCAGCAGCCCCCCCGGGACTAGCGGGCACAATGAGCAGTTCTTC
CASSPPGTSGHNEQFF
>TRBJ2-3|TRBV15|14|.|.
TGTGCCACCAGCAGAGAGGGAAACACAGATACGCAGTATTTT
CATSREGNTDTQYF
>TRBJ1-5|TRBV12-5|14|.|.
TGTGCTAGTGGTTTGGGGTCAGGGGAGCAGCCCCAGCATTTT
CASGLGSGEQPQHF
>TRBJ1-5|TRBV10-2|14|TRBD1|.
TGCGCCAGCAGTGAGACAGGGGCCGGGCAGCCCCAGCATTTT
CASSETGAGQPQHF
>TRBJ2-3|TRBV4-1|13|.|.
TGCGCAGGGGGGCGGGGGATCACAGATACGCAGTATTTT
CAGGRGITDTQYF
>TRBJ1-1|TRBV18|14|.|few
TGTGCCAGCTCACCAAATCAGGGGAACACTGAAGCTTTCTTT
CASSPNQGNTEAFF
>TRBJ2-3|TRBV14|19|.|once
TGTGCCAGCAGCCAAGATATTCGTAGTGGGCCAGGCCTTACAGATACGCAGTATTTT
CASSQDIRSGPGLTDTQYF
>TRBJ2-4|TRBV4-3|16|.|.
TGCGCCAGCAGCCCTGCTGGGGGTAAGGGCAAAAACATTCAGTACTTC
CASSPAGGKGKNIQYF
>TRBJ2-1|TRBV5-1|15|TRBD2|.
TGCGCCAGCAGCTTTACTAGCGGGATTGAGGATGAGCAGTTCTTC
CASSFTSGIEDEQFF
>TRBJ1-2|TRBV7-9|16|.|.
TGTGCCAGCAGCTCTCAGGGGACACCTACTAACTATGGCTACACCTTC
CASSSQGTPTNYGYTF
>TRBJ1-2|TRBV7-9|15|.|.
TGTGCCAGCAGCTTATCTTCTATAATCTACTATGGCTACACCTTC
CASSLSSIIYYGYTF
>TRBJ1-2|TRBV9|18|.|.
TGTGCCAGCAGCGTAGGTTCGGGGCTAACCTTTGGGGGATATGGCTACACCTTC
CASSVGSGLTFGGYGYTF
>TRBJ1-2|TRBV30|14|TRBD1|once
TGTGCCTGGAGAATCACGGGACAGGGACATGGCTACACCTTC
CAWRITGQGHGYTF
>TRBJ1-6|TRBV5-1|16|TRBD1|once
TGCGCCAGCAGCCCCGGTACAGGGACAGATAATTCACCCCTCCACTTT
CASSPGTGTDNSPLHF
>TRBJ1-1|TRBV7-3|12|.|.
TGTGCCAGCAGCCAGCCAGGGGCGGAAGCTTTCTTT
CASSQPGAEAFF
>TRBJ2-3|TRBV7-2|17|TRBD1|once
TGTGCCAGCAGCTCGCCGGGGACAGCACTTCTGTCAGATACGCAGTATTTT
CASSSPGTALLSDTQYF
>TRBJ2-1|TRBV25-1|15|TRBD2|once
TGTGCCAGCAGTGAGAGAATAGCGGGAGATGGGGAGCAGTTCTTC
CASSERIAGDGEQFF
>TRBJ1-5|TRBV6-1|15|.|.
TGTGCCAGCAGTGAGGGACACCATAGCAATCAGCCCCAGCATTTT
CASSEGHHSNQPQHF
>TRBJ2-7|TRBV19|15|.|.
TGTGCCAGTAGTATATTACCTGATGAAGGCTACGAGCAGTACTTC
CASSILPDEGYEQYF
>TRBJ2-3|TRBV19|17|TRBD1|.
TGTGCCAGTAGTATGATGGGGCAGGGGGACCCTTGGGATACGCAGTATTTT
CASSMMGQGDPWDTQYF
>TRBJ2-1|TRBV13|17|TRBD2|.
TGTGCCAGCAGCCTGTCGACTAGCGGATGGGGCAATAATGAGCAGTTCTTC
CASSLSTSGWGNNEQFF
>TRBJ2-7|TRBV15|13|.|.
TGTGCCACCAGTAGGCAGGGAGCATACGAGCAGTACTTC
CATSRQGAYEQYF
>TRBJ2-5|TRBV9|15|TRBD1|.
TGTGCCAGCAGCGACGACAGGGGGCTGGGAGAGACCCAGTACTTC
CASSDDRGLGETQYF
>TRBJ1-1|TRBV19|13|.|.
TGTGCCAGTATGGTCGGCTTGAACACTGAAGCTTTCTTT
CASMVGLNTEAFF
>TRBJ2-6|TRBV23-1|15|.|.
TGCGCCAGCAGTCAACGACATCCTACGAGCCACGTCCTGACTTTC
CASSQRHPTSHVLTF
>TRBJ1-5|TRBV30|12|.|.
TGTGCCTGGACCGAGACGGGGCAGCCCCAGCATTTT
CAWTETGQPQHF
>TRBJ2-1|TRBV4-1|14|.|.
TGCGCCAGGCCAGGACAGCCCCTCTACAATGAGCAGTTCTTC
CARPGQPLYNEQFF